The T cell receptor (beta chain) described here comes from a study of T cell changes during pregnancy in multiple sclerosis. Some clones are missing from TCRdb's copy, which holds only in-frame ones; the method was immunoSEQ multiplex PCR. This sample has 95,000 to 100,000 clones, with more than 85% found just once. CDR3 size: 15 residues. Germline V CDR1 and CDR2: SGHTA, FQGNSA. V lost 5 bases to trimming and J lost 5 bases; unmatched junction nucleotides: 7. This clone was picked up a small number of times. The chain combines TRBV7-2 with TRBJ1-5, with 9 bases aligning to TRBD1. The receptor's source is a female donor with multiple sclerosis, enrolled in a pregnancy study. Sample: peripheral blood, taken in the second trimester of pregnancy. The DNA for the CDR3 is TGTGCCAGCAGCCTCCGGACAGGGGAAGATCAGCCCCAGCATTTT. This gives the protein CASSLRTGEDQPQHF.